These T cell receptor beta chains were read from a single sample in a study of T-cell reconstitution after alpha-beta-depleted transplantation in children. TCRdb processed the PCR reads anew with MiXCR; each CDR3 protein has one entry. Of about 980,000 distinct CDR3 sequences listed, roughly 29% are singletons. Sequenced here: PBMCs, mostly from graft donor cells, sampled 360 days after TCRalphabeta/CD19-depleted stem cell transplant. The receptor source for this set is a boy under two years old who had a stem cell transplant for SCID, so the T cells may come from the graft donor. Both conserved end residues are part of each CDR3. Fields, in order: J gene, V gene, D gene, clone size, CDR3 protein, CDR3 DNA. The D gene is left open where the match is weak. For some rows the clone size is stated as once, few or many, or as a class when expanded; others skip it.

TRBJ1-5	TRBV20-1	NA	NA	CSARGGSWISNQPQHF	TGCAGTGCTAGAGGTGGGTCGTGGATTAGCAATCAGCCCCAGCATTTT
TRBJ2-3	TRBV29-1	NA	few	CSVGVSLSTDTQYF	TGCAGCGTTGGGGTTAGCCTGAGCACAGATACGCAGTATTTT
TRBJ1-1	TRBV28	NA	NA	CASSLVGREAFF	TGTGCCAGCAGTTTAGTCGGGCGTGAAGCTTTCTTT
TRBJ2-7	TRBV28	NA	few	CASSWGRLYEQYF	TGTGCCAGCAGTTGGGGTAGGCTCTACGAGCAGTACTTC
TRBJ2-7	TRBV2	TRBD1	NA	CASGGTGTNEQYF	TGTGCCAGCGGGGGGACAGGGACGAACGAGCAGTACTTC
TRBJ2-7	TRBV7-9	NA	few	CASSRGGSFQYF	TGTGCCAGCAGCCGCGGAGGGAGCTTTCAGTACTTC
TRBJ2-2	TRBV12-3/TRBV12-4	TRBD2	few	CASSRGTSVNTGELFF	TGTGCCAGCAGTCGGGGGACTAGCGTGAACACCGGGGAGCTGTTTTTT
TRBJ1-1	TRBV20-1	NA	NA	CSARDRLMTEAFF	TGCAGTGCTAGAGACAGGTTGATGACTGAAGCTTTCTTT
TRBJ2-7	TRBV4-1	NA	few	CASSQGSGTTYEQYF	TGCGCCAGCAGCCAAGGCAGCGGAACGACCTACGAGCAGTACTTC
TRBJ2-3	TRBV6-1	TRBD1	few	CASGTGAGTDTQYF	TGTGCCAGCGGAACAGGGGCGGGCACAGATACGCAGTATTTT
TRBJ1-5	TRBV12-3/TRBV12-4	NA	NA	CASSLGGQQPQHF	TGTGCCAGCAGTTTAGGTGGGCAGCAGCCCCAGCATTTT
TRBJ2-3	TRBV19	NA	NA	CASSISGSTDTQYF	TGTGCCAGTAGTATATCGGGTAGCACAGATACGCAGTATTTT
TRBJ2-3	TRBV20-1	NA	many	CSAWTRVGSATDTQYF	TGCAGTGCATGGACCAGGGTGGGCAGCGCCACAGATACGCAGTATTTT
TRBJ2-3	TRBV18	NA	NA	CASSPFTTSTDTQYF	TGTGCCAGCTCACCATTCACTACTAGCACAGATACGCAGTATTTT
TRBJ2-3	TRBV9	TRBD2	many	CASSALAGGTDTQYF	TGTGCCAGCAGCGCATTAGCGGGAGGCACAGATACGCAGTATTTT
TRBJ1-5	TRBV21-1	NA	few	CASSKARQGHQPQHF	TGTGCCAGCAGCAAAGCGCGGCAGGGGCATCAGCCCCAGCATTTT
TRBJ2-3	TRBV4-1	NA	NA	CASSQPLGDTQYF	TGCGCCAGCAGCCAACCCTTAGGGGATACGCAGTATTTT
TRBJ2-7	TRBV5-5	NA	once	CASSLIRAGGSYEQYF	TGTGCCAGCAGCTTAATTAGGGCCGGGGGCTCCTACGAGCAGTACTTC
TRBJ2-7	TRBV11-2	NA	NA	CASSKRWGLKGRMYEQYF	TGTGCCAGCAGCAAACGCTGGGGTCTGAAGGGACGCATGTACGAGCAGTACTTC
TRBJ2-1	TRBV2	TRBD2	few	CASSDDPTSGGYNEQFF	TGTGCCAGCAGTGACGACCCCACTAGCGGGGGATACAATGAGCAGTTCTTC
TRBJ2-5	TRBV6-1	NA	NA	CASSLDEQETQYF	TGTGCCAGCAGCCTCGACGAGCAAGAGACCCAGTACTTC
TRBJ2-1	TRBV2	NA	NA	CANKGLDNEQFF	TGTGCCAACAAAGGGCTAGACAATGAGCAGTTCTTC
TRBJ2-3	TRBV11-2	NA	NA	CASSHMTGIITSTDTQYF	TGTGCCAGCAGCCACATGACAGGAATTATAACTAGCACAGATACGCAGTATTTT
TRBJ2-7	TRBV29-1	TRBD1	NA	CSVEPDRVGEQYF	TGCAGCGTTGAACCGGACAGGGTCGGCGAGCAGTACTTC
TRBJ1-2	TRBV28	NA	NA	CASSPGARAPGYTF	TGTGCCAGCAGTCCCGGCGCCAGGGCGCCTGGCTACACCTTC
TRBJ2-7	TRBV6-2/TRBV6-3	TRBD1	NA	CASSYGGTGAAYLRGGEQYF	TGTGCCAGCAGTTACGGGGGGACAGGGGCTGCCTACCTTCGGGGGGGCGAGCAGTACTTC
TRBJ1-2	TRBV27	TRBD1	many	CASSLRQGYGYTF	TGTGCCAGCAGTTTGAGACAGGGCTATGGCTACACCTTC
TRBJ2-4	TRBV21-1	NA	NA	CASSISGSGAKNIQYF	TGTGCCAGCAGCATATCGGGGTCAGGGGCCAAAAACATTCAGTACTTC
TRBJ1-1	TRBV20-1	NA	NA	CSARDGGGVTEAFF	TGCAGTGCTAGAGACGGAGGGGGGGTTACTGAAGCTTTCTTT
TRBJ1-1	TRBV7-8	NA	few	CASSLVPTGNTEAFF	TGTGCCAGCAGCTTAGTGCCGACAGGGAACACTGAAGCTTTCTTT
TRBJ2-1	TRBV29-1	NA	few	CSVEEGGYPYNEQFF	TGCAGCGTTGAAGAGGGGGGATACCCTTACAATGAGCAGTTCTTC
TRBJ2-5	TRBV18	NA	few	CASSPPGSGKETQYF	TGTGCCAGCTCACCCCCTGGGAGCGGCAAAGAGACCCAGTACTTC
TRBJ1-6	TRBV11-2	NA	few	CASSQLGFIESSYNSPLHF	TGTGCCAGCAGTCAACTAGGATTTATAGAGAGCTCCTATAATTCACCCCTCCACTTT
TRBJ2-3	TRBV24-1	TRBD2	once	CATSASGGAADTQYF	TGTGCCACCAGTGCGAGCGGGGGGGCGGCAGATACGCAGTATTTT
TRBJ1-1	TRBV7-9	TRBD1	few	CASIPGQGYTEAFF	TGTGCCAGCATCCCAGGACAGGGCTACACTGAAGCTTTCTTT
TRBJ2-5	TRBV28	TRBD2	NA	CASSWGGKGFQETQYF	TGTGCCAGCAGTTGGGGGGGTAAGGGGTTCCAAGAGACCCAGTACTTC
TRBJ2-1	TRBV5-1	TRBD1	NA	CASSVETGATSYNEQFF	TGCGCCAGCAGCGTGGAGACAGGGGCCACCTCCTACAATGAGCAGTTCTTC
TRBJ2-5	TRBV24-1	NA	few	CATSDGETQYF	TGTGCCACCAGTGACGGAGAGACCCAGTACTTC
TRBJ1-4	TRBV29-1	NA	NA	CSVENEKLFF	TGCAGCGTTGAAAACGAGAAACTGTTTTTT
TRBJ2-5	TRBV5-1	TRBD2	NA	CASSLTSGEEETQYF	TGCGCCAGCAGCTTGACTAGCGGCGAGGAAGAGACCCAGTACTTC
TRBJ2-7	TRBV29-1	NA	NA	CSAVGDLGEQYF	TGCAGCGCGGTTGGAGACTTGGGGGAGCAGTACTTC
TRBJ1-6	TRBV12-3/TRBV12-4	NA	NA	CASSIVGGKRSPLHF	TGTGCCAGCAGCATAGTGGGGGGGAAAAGATCACCCCTCCACTTT
TRBJ2-7	TRBV3-1	NA	few	CASSQGVTYEQYF	TGTGCCAGCAGCCAGGGGGTCACCTACGAGCAGTACTTC
TRBJ2-2	TRBV5-1	TRBD2	NA	CASSLTPGRETGELFF	TGCGCCAGCAGCTTGACCCCAGGGAGGGAAACCGGGGAGCTGTTTTTT
TRBJ1-1	TRBV12-3/TRBV12-4	NA	NA	CASSFPTGLDTEAFF	TGTGCCAGCAGTTTCCCCACAGGGTTGGACACTGAAGCTTTCTTT